This T cell receptor (beta chain) originates from a study of human T cells and chemical hapten exposure. TCRdb ran MiXCR on the RACE reads and lists one entry per CDR3 protein. The sample includes roughly 380,000 distinct CDR3 sequences, approximately 5.1% of them seen just once. Regarding time point: pre-sensitization, week 0. The treatment is: therapeutic diphenylcyclopropenone sensitization with weekly scalp DPC. Total RNA was isolated from whole blood that had not been fractionated. The CDR3 is 13 amino acids. Trimming took 0 bases from V and 4 from J, leaving 6 bases between them. Per germline, CDR1 LGHDT and CDR2 YNNKEL (reference sequence).

The TCR originated in a woman aged 45 to 65 with alopecia areata. Some clones in this sample may be carry-over from other donors' samples. Specimen: whole blood, collected in connection with sensitization to the hapten diphenylcyclopropenone (DPC). This chain uses TRBV3-1 with TRBJ1-1, with unresolved D. CDR3: CASSQDAGTEAFF. The CDR3 coding sequence is TGTGCCAGCAGCCAAGATGCGGGCACTGAAGCTTTCTTT.